A single sample gave rise to the 24 T cell receptor beta chains below, sequenced in a study of shared clonotypes between healthy human individuals. Here immunoSEQ multiplex PCR was the method, and the copy in TCRdb shows in-frame clones only, minus some. The sample yields about 710,000 clones, roughly 72% seen once. The sample comprised memory CD4+ T cells sorted from blood. Subset reported: CD45RA-negative fraction. These receptors were obtained from a woman aged 30 to 39 in good health.

The chain links TRBV6-1 to TRBJ2-2, with a tentative D call TRBD2 (6 bases). This CDR3 is 15 amino acids long. Trimming shortened V by 4 bases and J by 3 bases, and 12 bases separated the two germline ends. Germline CDR1 is MNHNS and CDR2 is SASEGT. DNA of the CDR3: TGTGCCAGCAGTGTCCAAGCGGGCTACACCGGGGAGCTGTTTTTT. Translated, it gives CASSVQAGYTGELFF.

For the CDR3, the DNA is TGTGCCAGCAGTGCTGGACTAGAGAAACAGTTCTTC. Amino acids: CASSAGLEKQFF. This sequence joins TRBV28 and TRBJ2-1, with TRBD2 matching 7 bases. Germline V gives CDR1 MDHEN, CDR2 SYDVKM. The CDR3 is made up of 12 amino acids. The ends lost 5 bases at V and 13 bases at J; junction bases unmatched: 8.

The V call is TRBV5-1, the J call TRBJ1-1; tentative D call: TRBD1 (5 bases). This CDR3 spans 14 amino acids. V lost 0 bases and J lost 11, with 17 bases in between. CDR1 and CDR2 from the germline V gene are SGHRS and YFSETQ. The CDR3 nucleotides read TGCGCCAGCAGCTTGGGACAGCGTGCCTCTCATGCTTTCTTT. It translates to CASSLGQRASHAFF.

This clone was recorded a few times. The gene calls are TRBV10-3 and TRBJ1-5, with D maybe TRBD1 (5 bases). The CDR3 extends over 13 amino acids. V lost 8 bases to trimming and J lost 5 bases, with 13 bases between them. CDR1 ENHRY and CDR2 SYGVKD come from the germline V gene. The CDR3 protein is CAIGSREDQPQHF. The CDR3 coding sequence is TGTGCCATCGGGAGCAGGGAGGATCAGCCCCAGCATTTT.

This clone was counted a few times. This chain uses TRBV12-5 with TRBJ2-2, with 12 bases that match TRBD2. The ends lost 2 bases at V and 5 bases at J; junction bases unmatched: 6. The CDR3 has 17 residues. The germline gives CDR1 LGHNT, CDR2 FRNRAP. The CDR3 DNA reads as TGTGCTAGTGGTTTGAGCGGACTAGCGGGAAATACCGGGGAGCTGTTTTTT. Its protein is CASGLSGLAGNTGELFF. The whole variable domain, filled in from reference TRBV12-5 and TRBJ2-2, reads DARVTQTPRHKVTEMGQEVTMRCQPILGHNTVFWYRQTMMQGLELLAYFRNRAPLDDSGMPKDRFSAEMPDATLATLKIQPSEPRDSAVYFCASGLSGLAGNTGELFFGEGSRLTVL.

The V gene is TRBV5-1, the J gene TRBJ2-1; 7 nucleotides align to TRBD2. Germline V gives CDR1 SGHRS, CDR2 YFSETQ. After removal of 0 bases from V and 6 bases from J, the junction contained 9 bases not matched to a gene. There are 16 residues in the CDR3. The CDR3 loop reads CASSLVGGRAANEQFF. Written as DNA, the CDR3 is TGCGCCAGCAGCTTGGTTGGTGGGAGGGCCGCCAATGAGCAGTTCTTC.

About this clone: Other nucleotide sequences from this sample produce the same CDR3. This chain links TRBV7-2 with TRBJ2-4, with a weak D call TRBD1 (5 bases). Germline-derived CDR1 and CDR2 are SGHTA and FQGNSA. CDR3 length equals 15 residues. With 5 bases removed from V and 0 bases from J, the gap between germline ends came to 11 bases. The CDR3 coding sequence is TGTGCCAGCAGCACGACAGTACTAGCCAAAAACATTCAGTACTTC. It codes for CASSTTVLAKNIQYF.

This clone showed up just once. The V and J genes are TRBV30 and TRBJ2-1, with TRBD2 matching 15 bases. This CDR3 spans 19 amino acids. The germline V gene has CDR1 GTSNPN and CDR2 SVGIG (reference sequence). After removal of 0 bases from V and 3 bases from J, the junction contained 9 bases not matched to a gene. DNA for the CDR3: TGTGCCTGGAGTGTCGGGGGGACTAGCGGGAGGCGGGACTACAATGAGCAGTTCTTC. Translation: CAWSVGGTSGRRDYNEQFF.

The chain has TRBV5-8 and TRBJ1-3; D ambiguous. Trimming left V 0 bases short and J 4 bases short, with 5 bases between. The CDR3 covers 13 residues. The germline CDR1 and CDR2 sequences are SGHTS and YDEGEE. CDR3 protein: CASSLGEGNTIYF. CDR3 bases: TGTGCCAGCAGCTTGGGCGAGGGAAACACCATATATTTT.

The V and J genes are TRBV7-9 and TRBJ2-7; 9 bases are shared with TRBD1. The junction had 13 bases not matched to a gene; V was cut back by 7 bases and J by 6 bases. The CDR3 covers 15 residues. From germline, CDR1 is SEHNR and CDR2 FQNEAQ (reference sequence). This CDR3 reads CASTPGRDRDPEQYF. The CDR3 DNA reads TGTGCCAGCACCCCCGGCCGGGACAGGGATCCCGAGCAGTACTTC.

This chain joins TRBV2 and TRBJ2-7, with a weak D call TRBD2 (5 bases). CDR1 SNHLY and CDR2 FYNNEI come from the germline V gene. V lost 3 bases to trimming and J lost 10 bases, with 22 bases between them. The CDR3 totals 15 residues. The DNA for the CDR3 is TGTGCCAGCAGTGACCTCGGGGTGGAGGTGGGTCCTCAGTACTTC. Protein product: CASSDLGVEVGPQYF.

The chain employs TRBV19 and TRBJ1-1; no reliable D call. Germline lookup yields CDR1 LNHDA and CDR2 SQIVND (reference sequence). V was shortened by 9 bases and J by 8 bases, with 19 bases between the two germline ends. CDR3 length: 13 residues. The CDR3 sequence: CASISQDNLEAFF. In DNA form, the CDR3 reads TGTGCCAGCATAAGCCAAGATAACCTCGAAGCTTTCTTT.

The chain joins TRBV5-1 to TRBJ2-2; a possible D gene is TRBD1 (5 bases). Between the trimmed V and J ends, which lost 7 bases and 7 bases, there was a span of 14 bases. Germline-derived CDR1 and CDR2 are SGHRS and YFSETQ. This CDR3 has 13 amino acids. Here the CDR3 reads CASVGREGGELFF. The CDR3 DNA is TGCGCCAGCGTCGGCAGGGAAGGCGGGGAGCTGTTTTTT.

The chain employs TRBV5-6 and TRBJ1-2, with D hard to call. The CDR3 spans 17 residues. Looked up from germline, CDR1 is SGHDT and CDR2 is YYEEEE. Trimming cost V 1 base and J 1 base, with 17 bases left between them. CDR3 DNA sequence: TGTGCCAGCAGCTTGTTCACGACGGGTGGAAGTAACTATGGCTACACCTTC. Its translation: CASSLFTTGGSNYGYTF.

V and J are TRBV18 and TRBJ2-7, with D possibly TRBD1 on 6 matching bases. CDR1 and CDR2 (germline): KGHSH, LQKENI. The CDR3 is 12 amino acids. Trimming removed 5 bases from V and 5 bases from J, with 10 bases in between. The CDR3 coding sequence is TGTGCCAGCTCATCGGACAGAGACGAGCAGTACTTC. This sequence encodes CASSSDRDEQYF.

On this clone itself: The same CDR3 also results from other DNA sequences found in this sample. The V gene is TRBV7-8, the J gene TRBJ1-1; perhaps TRBD1 as D (5 bases). Germline-derived CDR1 and CDR2 are SGHVS and FQNEAQ. V gave up 1 base and J gave up 0 bases, with 9 bases separating them. The CDR3 runs to 15 residues. CDR3 DNA sequence: TGTGCCAGCAGCTTAGTTAGGGGCCTGAACACTGAAGCTTTCTTT. This encodes CASSLVRGLNTEAFF.

The rearrangement uses TRBV28 and TRBJ1-5; perhaps TRBD1 as D (5 bases). Trimming stripped 3 bases from V and 11 bases from J, with 17 bases between. From germline, CDR1 is MDHEN and CDR2 SYDVKM. This CDR3 has 14 amino acids. DNA for the CDR3: TGTGCCAGCAGTTTTGGGGCGAAATTGGATGCCCAGCATTTT. Protein: CASSFGAKLDAQHF.

This clone was seen just once. This chain joins TRBV7-8 and TRBJ2-2, with 12 bases lining up with TRBD2. The trim removed 6 bases at V and 6 bases at J, leaving 20 bases unmatched. CDR3 size: 20 residues. In germline, CDR1 is SGHVS, CDR2 FQNEAQ. The chain's CDR3 is CASSLTSRRTSGIIAGELFF. The CDR3 nucleotides read TGTGCCAGCAGTCTAACCTCCCGGCGGACTAGCGGGATTATCGCCGGGGAGCTGTTTTTT.

This clone appeared a few times. The chain combines TRBV7-2 with TRBJ1-1; D may be TRBD1 (6 bases). The CDR3 sequence is 13 residues long. Germline CDR1 and CDR2: SGHTA and FQGNSA. The germline V and J ends were trimmed by 5 bases and 7 bases, with 14 bases remaining between them. In nucleotides, the CDR3 is TGTGCCAGCAGCCAAGCATACAGGGATGAAGCTTTCTTT. Protein: CASSQAYRDEAFF.

The V call is TRBV27, the J call TRBJ2-2; 10 bases line up with TRBD2. CDR1 and CDR2 from the germline V gene are MNHEY and SMNVEV (reference sequence). The V segment lost 6 bases and the J segment 7 bases; nucleotides outside the gene matches: 8. The length of the CDR3 is 15 residues. CDR3 amino acids: CASRILAGFVGELFF. In nucleotides, the CDR3 is TGTGCCAGCAGAATACTAGCGGGATTTGTCGGGGAGCTGTTTTTT.

This clone was counted ten times or more. The chain joins TRBV7-3 to TRBJ2-1; the D call may be TRBD1 or TRBD2 (5 bases each). Between the trimmed V and J ends, which lost 3 bases and 5 bases, there was a span of 8 bases. Germline CDR1 reads SGHTA; CDR2 reads FQGTGA. The CDR3 is 13 residues long. CDR3 sequence (DNA): TGTGCCAGCAGCTTCCCGGGACACAATGAGCAGTTCTTC. This translates into CASSFPGHNEQFF.

V usage is TRBV5-1 and J usage is TRBJ2-5; possibly TRBD2 for D (7 bases). The V end was cut by 1 base, the J end by 5 bases, with 15 bases between. The CDR3 runs 15 residues. Per the germline V gene, CDR1 is SGHRS and CDR2 is YFSETQ. CDR3 bases: TGCGCCAGCAGCTTGACGGACGGGGGGCCTGAGACCCAGTACTTC. Protein product: CASSLTDGGPETQYF.

The chain employs TRBV11-2 and TRBJ2-1; D not certain. V was shortened by 2 bases and J by 11 bases, with 10 bases between the two germline ends. The CDR3 extends over 12 amino acids. Germline V gene data show CDR1 as SGHAT and CDR2 as FQNNGV. CDR3 in DNA: TGTGCCAGCAGCTTACCCCAGACGCAGCAGTTCTTC. Translated, it gives CASSLPQTQQFF. Together with reference TRBV11-2 and TRBJ2-1, the CDR3 gives the full variable domain: EAGVAQSPRYKIIEKRQSVAFWCNPISGHATLYWYQQILGQGPKLLIQFQNNGVVDDSQLPKDRFSAERLKGVDSTLKIQPAKLEDSAVYLCASSLPQTQQFFGPGTRLTVL.

The genes are TRBV7-6 and TRBJ1-2, with TRBD1 as a possible D gene (5 bases). CDR1 and CDR2 (germline): SGHVS, FNYEAQ. The CDR3 is 15 amino acids. Trimming removed 5 bases from V and 1 base from J, with 14 bases in between. DNA of the CDR3: TGTGCCAGCAGCCCGGGACCTGCCCGTAACTATGGCTACACCTTC. Its protein product is CASSPGPARNYGYTF.